Each of the 16 T cell receptor beta chains below was sequenced from the same sample in a study of human T cells and chemical hapten exposure. Sample time point: pre-sensitization, week 0. Treatment described: therapeutic diphenylcyclopropenone sensitization with weekly scalp DPC. TCRdb re-derived calls from the RACE reads in MiXCR, one entry per CDR3 protein. This table holds over 85,000 distinct CDR3 sequences, 11% found once. The source material was whole blood, sampled in connection with sensitization to the hapten diphenylcyclopropenone (DPC). Every receptor here comes from an older woman with alopecia areata. Some clones in this sample may be carry-over from other donors' samples.

On this clonotype itself: Possible read error: a much larger clone is one base away. This sequence joins TRBV2 and TRBJ2-1; maybe TRBD1 (5 bases). The CDR3 is made up of 13 amino acids. Germline V gene sequence: CDR1 SNHLY, CDR2 FYNNEI. The CDR3 here is CASSEWGQNEQSF. Written as DNA, the CDR3 is TGTGCCAGCAGTGAATGGGGCCAGAATGAGCAGTCCTTC.

This clonotype showed up just a few times. V is TRBV27 and J is TRBJ2-7, with D possibly TRBD2 on 7 matching bases. Between the trimmed V and J ends, which lost 3 bases and 2 bases, there was a span of 11 bases. Germline loops: CDR1 MNHEY, CDR2 SMNVEV (reference sequence). CDR3 length: 14 residues. The CDR3 nucleotides read TGTGCCAGCAGTTTCACGGGGGGCCCCTACGAGCAGTACTTC. Amino acids: CASSFTGGPYEQYF.

This clonotype was seen many times. This chain connects TRBV15 to TRBJ2-3; D unresolved. Trimming cost V 1 base and J 2 bases, with 10 bases left between them. The CDR3 runs to 15 residues. Germline V CDR1 and CDR2: LNHNV, YYDKDF (reference sequence). CDR3 DNA sequence: TGTGCCACCAGCAGAGGGGAACACCTCACAGATACGCAGTATTTT. Protein sequence: CATSRGEHLTDTQYF.

In its sample, this clonotype was seen many times. V is TRBV3-1 and J is TRBJ2-2; D is uncertain. The CDR3 spans 15 residues. Germline-derived CDR1 and CDR2 are LGHDT and YNNKEL (reference sequence). V was pared by 3 bases and J by 4 bases, with 12 bases between. The CDR3, as DNA: TGTGCCAGCAGCCAGTACAATTCGGGCACCGGGGAGCTGTTTTTT. As protein: CASSQYNSGTGELFF.

This chain joins TRBV10-3 and TRBJ2-7; 9 nucleotides line up with TRBD1. V was clipped by 4 bases and J by 0 bases; unmatched bases: 7. The germline CDR1 and CDR2 sequences are ENHRY and SYGVKD. This CDR3 is 16 amino acids long. The CDR3 sequence is CAISGAVTGGSYEQYF. The CDR3 DNA sequence: TGTGCCATCAGTGGAGCGGTGACAGGGGGCTCCTACGAGCAGTACTTC.

This clonotype was picked up many times. V usage is TRBV20-1 and J usage is TRBJ2-2; D is tentatively TRBD1 or TRBD2 (6 bases each). This CDR3 is built from 14 residues. Germline CDR1 is DFQATT and CDR2 is SNEGSKA (reference sequence). Between the trimmed V and J ends, which lost 2 bases and 12 bases, there was a span of 19 bases. The CDR3 loop is CSARYDGGLGQLFF. Written as DNA, the CDR3 is TGCAGTGCTAGATACGACGGGGGCCTCGGTCAGCTGTTTTTT.

Many counts were recorded for this clonotype. The gene calls are TRBV7-9 and TRBJ2-1, with 7 bases fitting TRBD1. The CDR3 covers 15 residues. Germline lookup yields CDR1 SEHNR and CDR2 FQNEAQ (reference sequence). V was pared by 7 bases and J by 6 bases, with 12 bases of the junction left unmatched. The CDR3 region has the DNA TGTGCCAGCACGGCCCCAGGGGGATTTTCCAATGAGCAGTTCTTC. Translated, it gives CASTAPGGFSNEQFF.

Many counts were recorded for this clonotype. The V and J genes are TRBV5-1 and TRBJ1-1, with TRBD1 as a possible D gene (5 bases). This CDR3 contains 13 residues. Germline loops: CDR1 SGHRS, CDR2 YFSETQ. Trimming shortened V by 6 bases and J by 5 bases, and 14 bases separated the two germline ends. CDR3 bases: TGCGCCAGCACAACTGCAGGGTTTACTGAAGCTTTCTTT. Translated, it gives CASTTAGFTEAFF. The variable domain in full, completed from reference TRBV5-1 and TRBJ1-1, reads KAGVTQTPRYLIKTRGQQVTLSCSPISGHRSVSWYQQTPGQGLQFLFEYFSETQRNKGNFPGRFSGRQFSNSRSEMNVSTLELGDSALYLCASTTAGFTEAFFGQGTRLTVV.

This clonotype occurred a few times. This chain connects TRBV19 to TRBJ2-1, with D possibly being TRBD2 (6 bases). Germline CDR1 is LNHDA and CDR2 is SQIVND (reference sequence). CDR3 length: 13 residues. V was trimmed by 4 bases and J by 3 bases, leaving 7 bases between them. CDR3 loop: CASSRDFYNEQFF. The CDR3 DNA reads as TGTGCCAGTAGTAGGGACTTCTACAATGAGCAGTTCTTC. The full variable domain, rest sourced from reference TRBV19 and TRBJ2-1, is DGGITQSPKYLFRKEGQNVTLSCEQNLNHDAMYWYRQDPGQGLRLIYYSQIVNDFQKGDIAEGYSVSREKKESFPLTVTSAQKNPTAFYLCASSRDFYNEQFFGPGTRLTVL.

This clonotype was recorded a few times. The CDR3 sequence is CASSSGTSGGAYEQYF. The CDR3, as DNA: TGTGCCAGCAGTTCTGGGACTAGCGGGGGGGCGTACGAGCAGTACTTC. The chain links TRBV6-5 to TRBJ2-7; 16 nucleotides line up with TRBD2. The ends lost 4 bases at V and 4 bases at J; junction bases unmatched: 4. The germline V gene has CDR1 MNHEY and CDR2 SVGAGI. The CDR3 is 16 residues long.

Ten or more counts support this clonotype. This chain uses TRBV11-2 with TRBJ1-1; the match to TRBD1 covers 9 bases. The J segment lost 11 bases and the V segment lost 5 bases, leaving 6 bases of the junction unmatched. Germline values: CDR1 SGHAT, CDR2 FQNNGV. The CDR3 has 12 residues. The chain's CDR3 is CASSIGQGLAFF. The DNA for the CDR3 is TGTGCCAGCAGCATCGGACAGGGGTTGGCTTTCTTT.

This clonotype was counted only a few times. The rearrangement uses TRBV7-2 and TRBJ1-3; D ambiguous. V dropped 0 bases and J dropped 4 bases, with 10 bases sitting between them. Per germline, CDR1 SGHTA and CDR2 FQGNSA. The CDR3 has 15 amino acids. Here the CDR3 DNA reads TGTGCCAGCAGCTTAGCGGAGGGTTCCGGAAACACCATATATTTT. As protein: CASSLAEGSGNTIYF.

This clonotype was detected many times. The chain couples TRBV6-2 or TRBV6-3 to TRBJ1-5; D gene ambiguous. Germline V gene lookup returns CDR1 MNHEY and CDR2 SVGEGT. The V end lost 3 bases, the J end lost 2 bases, and 14 bases lay between the germline ends. The CDR3 consists of 16 residues. The CDR3 bases are TGTGCCAGCAGTTATCTATTGCGGGCAGGCAATCAGCCCCAGCATTTT. It specifies CASSYLLRAGNQPQHF.

The chain uses TRBV9 and TRBJ2-7, with D possibly matching TRBD1 (6 bases). V dropped 2 bases and J dropped 3 bases, with 18 bases sitting between them. This CDR3 has 16 residues. The germline CDR1 and CDR2 sequences are SGDLS and YYNGEE. The CDR3 region is CASSVGESGDVYEQYF. For the CDR3, the DNA is TGTGCCAGCAGCGTCGGGGAATCAGGGGATGTCTACGAGCAGTACTTC.

The V and J genes are TRBV20-1 and TRBJ2-1; 7 bases map to TRBD2. The CDR3 is made up of 13 amino acids. Germline CDR1 DFQATT, CDR2 SNEGSKA (reference sequence). The junction had 1 base not matched to a gene; V was cut back by 4 bases and J by 1 base. The CDR3 sequence: CSAKAGSYNEQFF. In DNA form, the CDR3 reads TGCAGTGCTAAAGCGGGGTCCTACAATGAGCAGTTCTTC.

The V gene is TRBV6-5, the J gene TRBJ1-5; D uncertain. The CDR3 is made up of 15 amino acids. The V end lost 0 bases, the J end lost 0 bases, and 6 bases lay between the germline ends. The germline gives CDR1 MNHEY, CDR2 SVGAGI. The CDR3 DNA follows: TGTGCCAGCAGTTACTCTTACGGTAGCAATCAGCCCCAGCATTTT. Translating gives CASSYSYGSNQPQHF.